Each of the 16 T cell receptor beta chains below was sequenced from the same sample in a study of blood T cell repertoires in COVID-19. TCRdb's copy holds only in-frame clones and misses some; the assay was immunoSEQ multiplex PCR. The sample has 200,000 to 300,000 clones, 88% seen once. The sequencing sample was made of peripheral blood. The source of these receptors is a man aged 80 or over with acute or convalescent COVID-19.

The chain is built from TRBV2 and TRBJ2-2; D might be TRBD1 (5 bases). Looked up from germline, CDR1 is SNHLY and CDR2 is FYNNEI. Trimming removed 5 bases at V and 2 bases at J, with 15 bases between. CDR3 length: 16 residues. The CDR3 sequence is CASSLSGSFNTGELFF. In nucleotides, the CDR3 is TGTGCCAGCAGTCTTTCAGGGTCCTTTAACACCGGGGAGCTGTTTTTT.

The chain links TRBV5-1 to TRBJ2-1, with TRBD2 identical over 10 bases. CDR1 and CDR2 from the germline V gene are SGHRS and YFSETQ. The V gene end was trimmed by 0 bases and the J gene end by 5 bases; junction bases not matched to a gene: 14. This CDR3 is 19 amino acids long. The CDR3 reads CASSLEGLAALGTNNEQFF. CDR3 sequence (DNA): TGCGCCAGCAGCTTGGAAGGACTAGCGGCACTTGGGACCAACAATGAGCAGTTCTTC. Using reference TRBV5-1 and TRBJ2-1 for the parts outside the CDR3, the full variable domain is KAGVTQTPRYLIKTRGQQVTLSCSPISGHRSVSWYQQTPGQGLQFLFEYFSETQRNKGNFPGRFSGRQFSNSRSEMNVSTLELGDSALYLCASSLEGLAALGTNNEQFFGPGTRLTVL.

The rearrangement uses TRBV12-3 or TRBV12-4 and TRBJ1-2; the D gene is possibly TRBD1 (5 bases). The length of the CDR3 is 13 residues. V lost 2 bases, J lost 7 bases, and 11 bases lay in between. The CDR3 region has the DNA TGTGCCAGCAGTTTATGGGGAAGGGGTGGCTACACCTTC. Translation gives CASSLWGRGGYTF.

This chain uses TRBV14 with TRBJ2-7; 7 nucleotides match TRBD2. From germline, CDR1 is SGHDN and CDR2 FVKESK. This CDR3 has 16 residues. With V trimmed by 3 bases and J by 4 bases, 12 bases remained unmatched. CDR3 amino acids: CASSQGGALPPYEQYF. Here the CDR3 DNA reads TGTGCCAGCAGCCAGGGAGGGGCTTTACCCCCTTACGAGCAGTACTTC.

V is TRBV7-9 and J is TRBJ2-3; TRBD2 agrees at 10 bases. The germline V gene has CDR1 SEHNR and CDR2 FQNEAQ (reference sequence). The CDR3 consists of 15 residues. J lost 2 bases, V lost 6 bases, and 5 bases had no gene match. The CDR3: CASRILAGVTDTQYF. The DNA of the CDR3 is TGTGCCAGCAGGATCCTAGCGGGGGTCACAGATACGCAGTATTTT.

This chain connects TRBV29-1 to TRBJ1-3, with TRBD1 as a possible D gene (5 bases). The CDR3 consists of 15 residues. CDR1 is SQVTM and CDR2 is ANQGSEA in the germline V gene. Trimming stripped 6 bases from V and 6 bases from J, with 21 bases between. As DNA, the CDR3 is TGCAGCGTCGCCAACGCCACCGGGGGGTTAAACACCATATATTTT. It is translated as CSVANATGGLNTIYF.

V and J are TRBV19 and TRBJ1-1, with D uncertain. V gave up 5 bases and J gave up 4 bases, with 14 bases separating them. The length of the CDR3 is 14 residues. Germline V lookup: CDR1 LNHDA, CDR2 SQIVND (reference sequence). CDR3 bases: TGTGCCAGTAGTGCTGGTGTGGTAGCCACTGAAGCTTTCTTT. Residues: CASSAGVVATEAFF.

This chain joins TRBV3-1 (or the pseudogene TRBV3-2) and TRBJ1-6, with D maybe TRBD1 (6 bases). The V gene's germline CDR1 is LGHDT and CDR2 YNNKEL (reference sequence). V was trimmed by 3 bases and J by 0 bases, leaving 9 bases between them. The CDR3 is made up of 16 amino acids. This chain's CDR3 is CASSQGASSYNSPLHF. The CDR3 coding sequence is TGTGCCAGCAGCCAGGGGGCTAGCTCCTATAATTCACCCCTCCACTTT.

The V gene is TRBV5-1, the J gene TRBJ1-1, with 7 nucleotides matching TRBD1. Germline trimming cut 4 bases from V and 1 base from J; bases unmatched to any gene: 7. CDR1 and CDR2 from the germline V gene are SGHRS and YFSETQ. The CDR3 length is 15 residues. The CDR3 reads CASSTTTGTNTEAFF. The CDR3 nucleotides are TGCGCCAGCAGCACCACGACAGGGACGAACACTGAAGCTTTCTTT.

The chain recombines TRBV7-2 with TRBJ1-1; unclear D gene. The V and J ends lost 1 base and 1 base respectively, with 7 bases between them. Germline V gene lookup returns CDR1 SGHTA and CDR2 FQGNSA. The CDR3 has 14 amino acids. This CDR3 is CASSLDTRNTEAFF. The CDR3 DNA reads TGTGCCAGCAGCTTAGATACAAGGAACACTGAAGCTTTCTTT. The complete variable domain, with remaining parts taken from reference TRBV7-2 and TRBJ1-1, reads GAGVSQSPSNKVTEKGKDVELRCDPISGHTALYWYRQSLGQGLEFLIYFQGNSAPDKSGLPSDRFSAERTGGSVSTLTIQRTQQEDSAVYLCASSLDTRNTEAFFGQGTRLTVV.

V and J are TRBV27 and TRBJ2-3, with D hard to call. CDR1 and CDR2 from the germline V gene are MNHEY and SMNVEV (reference sequence). The CDR3 totals 13 residues. Trimming shortened V by 4 bases and J by 2 bases, and 7 bases separated the two germline ends. CDR3 sequence (DNA): TGTGCCAGCAGTTCCCCAATCACAGATACGCAGTATTTT. Protein sequence: CASSSPITDTQYF.

This clone appeared once. The chain has TRBV5-1 and TRBJ2-7, with D possibly matching TRBD2 (6 bases). This CDR3 spans 14 amino acids. The V gene's germline CDR1 is SGHRS and CDR2 YFSETQ. The germline V and J ends were trimmed by 1 base and 4 bases, with 12 bases remaining between them. CDR3: CASSLTLGGYEQYF. CDR3 in DNA: TGCGCCAGCAGCTTGACCCTCGGGGGTTACGAGCAGTACTTC. Drawing the rest from reference TRBV5-1 and TRBJ2-7, the complete variable domain is KAGVTQTPRYLIKTRGQQVTLSCSPISGHRSVSWYQQTPGQGLQFLFEYFSETQRNKGNFPGRFSGRQFSNSRSEMNVSTLELGDSALYLCASSLTLGGYEQYFGPGTRLTVT.

V usage is TRBV4-1 and J usage is TRBJ1-6; tentatively, D is TRBD1 (5 bases). Per germline, CDR1 MGHRA and CDR2 YSYEKL. Trimming removed 1 base from V and 9 bases from J, with 16 bases in between. CDR3 length equals 16 residues. CDR3 nucleotides: TGCGCCAGCAGCCAAGCGAGGGGAGGTAGGGGTTCACCCCTCCACTTT. This codes for CASSQARGGRGSPLHF.

The rearrangement joins TRBV7-2 to TRBJ2-3, with TRBD2 identical over 7 bases. V gave up 4 bases and J gave up 2 bases; unmatched junction bases: 6. This CDR3 contains 15 residues. Germline V gene sequence: CDR1 SGHTA, CDR2 FQGNSA. This chain's CDR3 is CASSSGLVNTDTQYF. The DNA for the CDR3 is TGTGCCAGCAGCTCCGGACTAGTTAACACAGATACGCAGTATTTT.

The chain couples TRBV30 to TRBJ2-2, with 8 bases lining up with TRBD2. This CDR3 has 17 amino acids. J was trimmed by 4 bases and V by 0 bases; bases with no gene match: 10. Germline CDR1 GTSNPN, CDR2 SVGIG (reference sequence). The CDR3 here is CAWSVLDAGGITGELFF. The CDR3 bases are TGTGCCTGGAGTGTACTGGACGCGGGAGGCATCACCGGGGAGCTGTTTTTT.

V gene TRBV29-1 combines with J gene TRBJ1-3; TRBD1 matches at 7 bases. Germline CDR1 reads SQVTM; CDR2 reads ANQGSEA. The CDR3 is made up of 12 amino acids. After removal of 6 bases from V and 2 bases from J, the junction contained 1 base not matched to a gene. The CDR3 region has the DNA TGCAGCGTGGGGACAGCTGGAAACACCATATATTTT. Amino acid sequence: CSVGTAGNTIYF.